The 28 T cell receptor beta chains below were found in one sample sequenced in a study of cytomegalovirus exposure and HLA in healthy donors. PCR used 60 Vbeta primers and 13 Jbeta primers. The table came from immunoSEQ multiplex PCR; TCRdb's copy has only in-frame clones and leaves some out. This sample has around 130,000 clones, with around four fifths found just once. Sequenced: PBMCs. The receptors were sampled from a boy aged 5-17 years in good health and CMV-seronegative.

This chain links TRBV5-1 with TRBJ1-2; D unclear. CDR1 is SGHRS and CDR2 is YFSETQ in the germline V gene. The CDR3 consists of 14 residues. With 0 bases removed from V and 2 bases from J, the gap between germline ends came to 8 bases. The CDR3 DNA follows: TGCGCCAGCAGCTTGGACACGGGAAACTATGGCTACACCTTC. Translated: CASSLDTGNYGYTF.

CDR3 in amino acids: CASSQLLAGYNEQFF. The CDR3 DNA reads as TGTGCCAGCAGCCAATTACTAGCGGGATATAATGAGCAGTTCTTC. This chain joins TRBV4-2 and TRBJ2-1; 10 bases fit TRBD2. Per the germline V gene, CDR1 is LGHNA and CDR2 is YNFKEQ. V gave up 2 bases and J gave up 7 bases; unmatched junction bases: 5. This CDR3 comprises 15 residues.

The V gene is TRBV30, the J gene TRBJ2-1; tentative D call: TRBD2 (5 bases). The CDR3 is 16 residues long. Germline-derived CDR1 and CDR2 are GTSNPN and SVGIG (reference sequence). Trimming cost V 3 bases and J 4 bases, with 19 bases left between them. CDR3 nucleotide sequence: TGTGCCTGGAGACTGGAAGGGAGTTATATGTACAATGAGCAGTTCTTC. This translates into CAWRLEGSYMYNEQFF.

On this clone: Other DNA sequences of this sample code for an identical CDR3. The chain carries TRBV5-1 and TRBJ2-7; weak D call: TRBD2 (6 bases). This CDR3 is 14 amino acids long. Per germline, CDR1 SGHRS and CDR2 YFSETQ. Trimming stripped 4 bases from V and 3 bases from J, with 14 bases between. The CDR3 protein is CASSPRDSLYEQYF. CDR3 in DNA: TGCGCCAGCAGCCCACGGGACTCTCTCTACGAGCAGTACTTC.

The V gene is TRBV30, the J gene TRBJ2-1; weak D call: TRBD2 (5 bases). The CDR3 is 14 residues long. CDR1 and CDR2 from the germline V gene are GTSNPN and SVGIG (reference sequence). Trimming shortened V by 0 bases and J by 2 bases, and 8 bases separated the two germline ends. CDR3: CAWSVRGTYNEQFF. The CDR3 DNA reads TGTGCCTGGAGTGTACGGGGAACCTACAATGAGCAGTTCTTC.

This chain joins TRBV6-5 and TRBJ2-1; a weak D match, TRBD2 (6 bases). CDR1 and CDR2 from the germline V gene are MNHEY and SVGAGI. This CDR3 has 14 residues. Trimming shortened V by 5 bases and J by 9 bases, and 17 bases separated the two germline ends. This CDR3 is CASSPPGDVPEQFF. CDR3 coding DNA: TGTGCCAGCAGTCCCCCGGGGGACGTTCCTGAGCAGTTCTTC.

The V gene is TRBV4-1, the J gene TRBJ2-7, with 9 bases matching TRBD2. J gave up 1 base and V 6 bases, and 1 base lay outside the gene matches. CDR3 length: 13 amino acids. CDR1 and CDR2 (germline): MGHRA, YSYEKL. DNA for the CDR3: TGCGCCAGCAGGGGACTAGCTTCCTACGAGCAGTACTTC. This translates into CASRGLASYEQYF.

This sequence joins TRBV6-1 and TRBJ2-2; no clear D gene. V lost 5 bases and J lost 3, with 7 bases in between. Germline V gene lookup returns CDR1 MNHNS and CDR2 SASEGT. CDR3 length: 13 residues. The CDR3 coding sequence is TGTGCCAGCAGTAACAAGTACACCGGGGAGCTGTTTTTT. This encodes CASSNKYTGELFF.

In this sample, this clone turned up once. The chain combines TRBV2 with TRBJ2-2, with unresolved D. The CDR3 is made up of 13 amino acids. V was trimmed by 4 bases and J by 8 bases, leaving 11 bases between them. In germline, CDR1 is SNHLY, CDR2 FYNNEI. The chain's CDR3 is CASSGSPGGELFF. The CDR3 bases are TGTGCCAGCAGTGGAAGTCCCGGGGGGGAGCTGTTTTTT.

The chain carries TRBV10-3 and TRBJ2-2, with D perhaps TRBD2 (5 bases). The germline CDR1 and CDR2 sequences are ENHRY and SYGVKD. CDR3 length: 14 amino acids. Trimming took off 3 bases at V and 3 bases at J, with 8 bases between the two ends. This CDR3 is CAISDRTDTGELFF. The CDR3 DNA is TGTGCCATCAGTGACAGGACTGACACCGGGGAGCTGTTTTTT.

V gene TRBV11-2 combines with J gene TRBJ2-3; 11 nucleotides align to TRBD2. CDR1 is SGHAT, CDR2 FQNNGV, per germline. The CDR3 covers 20 residues. J gave up 0 bases and V 0 bases, and 11 bases lay outside the gene matches. Written as DNA, the CDR3 is TGTGCCAGCAGCTTAGAATCTCGGGGACTAGCGGATATAAGCACAGATACGCAGTATTTT. Its protein product is CASSLESRGLADISTDTQYF.

V gene TRBV15 combines with J gene TRBJ1-1; D is ambiguous. Germline assignment: CDR1 LNHNV and CDR2 YYDKDF (reference sequence). The CDR3 extends over 14 amino acids. Trimming pared 4 bases from V and 4 bases from J, leaving 13 bases between. CDR3 bases: TGTGCCACCAGCACCCCGGAGGGTGTCACTGAAGCTTTCTTT. Protein sequence: CATSTPEGVTEAFF.

This clone was detected a few times. The CDR3 loop is CASTRTEKSNQPQHF. The DNA for the CDR3 is TGTGCCAGTACCAGGACAGAGAAATCCAATCAGCCCCAGCATTTT. This rearrangement joins TRBV19 to TRBJ1-5; D may be TRBD1 (6 bases). This CDR3 is 15 amino acids long. CDR1 and CDR2 (germline): LNHDA, SQIVND (reference sequence). Trimming took 7 bases from V and 3 from J, leaving 16 bases between them.

The rearrangement joins TRBV15 to TRBJ2-7; no clear D. The V gene lost 3 bases and the J gene lost 6 bases, with 12 bases spanning the gap. This CDR3 is built from 13 residues. The germline gives CDR1 LNHNV, CDR2 YYDKDF (reference sequence). Here the CDR3 DNA reads TGTGCCACCAGCAGTCGACTCCAACCCGAGCAGTACTTC. Protein sequence: CATSSRLQPEQYF.

The chain combines TRBV29-1 with TRBJ1-2, with D possibly matching TRBD1 (5 bases). Trimming took off 5 bases at V and 4 bases at J, with 14 bases between the two ends. The CDR3 loop spans 13 amino acids. Germline V gene lookup returns CDR1 SQVTM and CDR2 ANQGSEA. Here the CDR3 DNA reads TGCAGCGTTTTCGACAGCACGTCCTATGGCTACACCTTC. Amino acid sequence: CSVFDSTSYGYTF.

This chain joins TRBV23-1 and TRBJ2-7; tentative D call: TRBD1 (6 bases). TRBV23-1 is labeled an ORF, and its function is uncertain. The CDR3 covers 14 residues. The V and J ends lost 3 bases and 0 bases respectively, with 9 bases between them. CDR3 amino acids: CASSQLDSSYEQYF. For the CDR3, the DNA is TGCGCCAGCAGTCAGCTGGACAGCTCCTACGAGCAGTACTTC.

CDR3 DNA sequence: TGTGCCAGTAGTATCGGCGGGATGGTGAACACTGAAGCTTTCTTT. Protein: CASSIGGMVNTEAFF. The chain links TRBV19 to TRBJ1-1; D ambiguous. The CDR3 sequence is 15 residues long. The germline gives CDR1 LNHDA, CDR2 SQIVND (reference sequence). Between the trimmed V and J ends, which lost 3 bases and 0 bases, there was a span of 11 bases.

The rearrangement uses TRBV7-9 and TRBJ1-2; no definite D call. Germline assignment: CDR1 SEHNR and CDR2 FQNEAQ (reference sequence). Trimming took off 6 bases at V and 5 bases at J, with 7 bases between the two ends. The CDR3 spans 11 residues. CDR3 nucleotides: TGTGCCAGCAGTTGGGAGTATGGCTACACCTTC. Translation: CASSWEYGYTF.

This clone was observed a handful of times. The chain uses TRBV6-5 and TRBJ1-4; TRBD1 might be the D (6 bases). Germline CDR1 reads MNHEY; CDR2 reads SVGAGI. The CDR3 length is 15 residues. The ends were cut back, 7 bases at V and 7 bases at J, with 19 bases in the middle. The chain's CDR3 is CASTPKGGIGEKLFF. The CDR3 bases are TGTGCCAGCACCCCCAAAGGGGGTATCGGTGAAAAACTGTTTTTT.

The chain combines TRBV25-1 with TRBJ1-1, with 7 bases that match TRBD1. The J segment lost 3 bases and the V segment lost 5 bases, leaving 3 bases of the junction unmatched. This CDR3 is built from 13 residues. Germline V lookup: CDR1 MGHDK, CDR2 SYGVNS. The CDR3, as DNA: TGTGCCAGCAGTAGGACAGGCGACACTGAAGCTTTCTTT. Protein: CASSRTGDTEAFF.

The rearrangement joins TRBV27 to TRBJ1-2; 8 bases are a match to TRBD1. V was pared by 5 bases and J by 5 bases, with 10 bases of the junction left unmatched. The CDR3 totals 15 residues. Germline-derived CDR1 and CDR2 are MNHEY and SMNVEV (reference sequence). Written as DNA, the CDR3 is TGTGCCAGCAGTGGGGTCAGGGGGCTCGGGTATGGCTACACCTTC. Encoded protein: CASSGVRGLGYGYTF.

The J gene is TRBJ2-1, the V gene TRBV5-1; 8 bases are shared with TRBD2. With V trimmed by 5 bases and J by 4 bases, 8 bases remained unmatched. CDR3 length: 15 residues. The V gene's germline CDR1 is SGHRS and CDR2 YFSETQ. The CDR3 DNA sequence: TGCGCCAGCAGGGCTAGCGGGCCCTATTACAATGAGCAGTTCTTC. This sequence encodes CASRASGPYYNEQFF.

The J gene is TRBJ2-3, the V gene TRBV7-2, with 7 bases aligning to TRBD2. This CDR3 comprises 17 residues. The junction had 11 bases not matched to a gene; V was cut back by 5 bases and J by 0 bases. Germline loops: CDR1 SGHTA, CDR2 FQGNSA. The DNA of the CDR3 is TGTGCCAGCAGCCCGTACGGGCTAGCGGAGAGCACAGATACGCAGTATTTT. Translated: CASSPYGLAESTDTQYF.

As regards this clone: This sample also contains other DNA sequences that code for the same CDR3. This chain links TRBV25-1 with TRBJ1-1, with D possibly matching TRBD1 (5 bases). The germline gives CDR1 MGHDK, CDR2 SYGVNS. V was shortened by 1 base and J by 2 bases, with 17 bases between the two germline ends. The length of the CDR3 is 17 residues. CDR3 region: CASSEWAGGGLNTEAFF. The CDR3 coding sequence is TGTGCCAGCAGTGAATGGGCCGGGGGGGGACTAAACACTGAAGCTTTCTTT.

The chain employs TRBV10-3 and TRBJ1-2; 8 bases match TRBD1. Unmatched junction bases numbered 3, after V lost 6 bases and J lost 6 bases. Per germline, CDR1 ENHRY and CDR2 SYGVKD. This CDR3 is built from 12 residues. The CDR3 region is CAISDRGHGYTF. The DNA for the CDR3 is TGTGCCATCAGCGACAGGGGCCATGGCTACACCTTC.

This chain connects TRBV30 to TRBJ1-4; 8 bases align to TRBD1. V was clipped by 0 bases and J by 5 bases; unmatched bases: 8. The CDR3 sequence is 16 residues long. CDR1 GTSNPN and CDR2 SVGIG come from the germline V gene (reference sequence). The CDR3 region is CAWSVLTGARNEKLFF. CDR3 nucleotides: TGTGCCTGGAGTGTACTGACAGGGGCTAGGAATGAAAAACTGTTTTTT.

The chain employs TRBV5-1 and TRBJ2-6, with TRBD2 identical over 7 bases. The V gene's germline CDR1 is SGHRS and CDR2 YFSETQ. This CDR3 has 17 residues. V lost 3 bases and J lost 0; bases outside the gene matches: 6. The CDR3 is CASSSLARLSGANVLTF. The CDR3 DNA reads TGCGCCAGCAGCTCACTAGCGCGTCTCTCTGGGGCCAACGTCCTGACTTTC.

The chain joins TRBV19 to TRBJ1-2; D is perhaps TRBD1 (5 bases). Per germline, CDR1 LNHDA and CDR2 SQIVND (reference sequence). CDR3 length equals 14 residues. Deletions cut 3 bases from V and 4 bases from J, with 12 bases between. CDR3 bases: TGTGCCAGTAGTATGGAGGGGCGAAGCTATGGCTACACCTTC. Protein sequence: CASSMEGRSYGYTF.